This T cell receptor (beta chain) was found in a study of T cells after yellow fever vaccination. Study findings and constraints: Most clones from primary vaccination were detected again post-booster (approximately 97% CD4, about 85% CD8). Though weaker, the secondary response peaked faster, on day 5 versus 15.

The CDR3 totals 11 residues. Trimming left V 6 bases short and J 6 bases short, with 8 bases between. CDR1 and CDR2 from the germline V gene are MNHEY and SVGEGT. Using its own MiXCR run on the 5' RACE reads, TCRdb lists one record per CDR3 protein. The data hold approximately 300,000 distinct CDR3 sequences, with 9.5% to 12% observed a single time. Concerning this clonotype itself: Antigen unknown.

The sequence was obtained from a man in his late teens or twenties who received the YFV17D yellow fever vaccine. The source was CD4+ T cells sorted from PBMCs, collected 45 days after the yellow fever booster vaccination. The rearrangement joins TRBV6-2 or TRBV6-3 to TRBJ2-5, with D unclear. The CDR3 here is CASSDRQTQYF. In DNA form, the CDR3 reads TGTGCCAGCAGCGACCGACAGACCCAGTACTTC.